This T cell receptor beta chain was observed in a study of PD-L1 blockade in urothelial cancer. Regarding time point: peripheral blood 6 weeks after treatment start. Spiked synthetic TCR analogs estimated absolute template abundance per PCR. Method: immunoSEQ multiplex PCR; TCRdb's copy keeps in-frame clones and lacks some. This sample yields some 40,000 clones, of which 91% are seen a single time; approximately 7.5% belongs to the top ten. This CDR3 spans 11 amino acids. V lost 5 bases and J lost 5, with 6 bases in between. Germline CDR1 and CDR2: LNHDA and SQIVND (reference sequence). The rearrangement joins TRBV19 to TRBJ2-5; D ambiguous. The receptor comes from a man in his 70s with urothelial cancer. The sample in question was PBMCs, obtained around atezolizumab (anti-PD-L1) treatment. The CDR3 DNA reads TGTGCCAGTAGTCAGTGGGAGACCCAGTACTTC. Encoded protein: CASSQWETQYF.